This TCR beta chain was recovered during a study of blood T cell repertoires in COVID-19. The table lists this clone with a few counts. TCRdb keeps only in-frame clones here, not all; method: immunoSEQ multiplex PCR. In the table there are about 120,000 clones, around 85% of which are singletons. Looked up from germline, CDR1 is KGHSH and CDR2 is LQKENI. CDR3 length equals 14 residues. Trimming removed 3 bases at V and 5 bases at J, with 14 bases between. Source material: peripheral blood. The V call is TRBV18, the J call TRBJ2-7, with TRBD1 as a possible D gene (5 bases). The clonotype was recovered from a man in his forties or fifties with acute or convalescent COVID-19. CDR3 in DNA: TGTGCCAGCTCACCGACTCCAGGGAAGAACGAGCAGTACTTC. Translating gives CASSPTPGKNEQYF.